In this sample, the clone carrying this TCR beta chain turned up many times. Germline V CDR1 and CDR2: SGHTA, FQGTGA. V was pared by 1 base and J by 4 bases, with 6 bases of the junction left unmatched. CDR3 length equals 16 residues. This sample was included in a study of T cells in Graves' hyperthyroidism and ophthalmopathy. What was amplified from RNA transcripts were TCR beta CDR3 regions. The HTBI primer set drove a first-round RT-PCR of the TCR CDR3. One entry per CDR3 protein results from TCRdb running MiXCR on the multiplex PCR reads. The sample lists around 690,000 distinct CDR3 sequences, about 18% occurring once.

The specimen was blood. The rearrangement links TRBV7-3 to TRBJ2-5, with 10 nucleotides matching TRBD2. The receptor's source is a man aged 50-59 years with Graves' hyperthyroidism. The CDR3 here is CASSLRASGRGETQYF. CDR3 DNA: TGTGCCAGCAGCTTAAGGGCTAGCGGGAGAGGAGAGACCCAGTACTTC.